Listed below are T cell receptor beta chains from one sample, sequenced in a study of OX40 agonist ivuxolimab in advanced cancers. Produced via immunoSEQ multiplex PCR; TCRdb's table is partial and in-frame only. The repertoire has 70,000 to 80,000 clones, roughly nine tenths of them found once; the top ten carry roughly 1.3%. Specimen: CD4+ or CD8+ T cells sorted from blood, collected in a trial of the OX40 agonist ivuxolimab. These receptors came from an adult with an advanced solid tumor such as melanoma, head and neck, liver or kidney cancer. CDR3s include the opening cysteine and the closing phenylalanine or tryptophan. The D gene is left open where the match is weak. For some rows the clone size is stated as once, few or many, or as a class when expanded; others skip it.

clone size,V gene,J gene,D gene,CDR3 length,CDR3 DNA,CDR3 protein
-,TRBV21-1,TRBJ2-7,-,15,TGTGCCAGCATCCCCCCGGGACAGGGGGCTTACGAGCAGTACTTC,CASIPPGQGAYEQYF
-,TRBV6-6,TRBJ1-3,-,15,TGTGCCAGCAGTTACTTTGTAGTGGGCGGAAACACCATATATTTT,CASSYFVVGGNTIYF
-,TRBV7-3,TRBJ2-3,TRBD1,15,TGTGCCAGCAGCTCTCGACAGGGGGCGACAGATACGCAGTATTTT,CASSSRQGATDTQYF
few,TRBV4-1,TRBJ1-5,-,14,TGCGCCAGTCAAAACAGGGTGGGCGATCAGCCCCAGCATTTT,CASQNRVGDQPQHF
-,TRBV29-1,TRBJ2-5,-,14,TGCAGCGTCGTAACAGGGATCGGGGTTGAGACCCAGTACTTC,CSVVTGIGVETQYF
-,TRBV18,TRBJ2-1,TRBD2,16,TGTGCCAGCTCACCACGAGGACTAGCGGGAGGCAATGAGCAGTTCTTC,CASSPRGLAGGNEQFF
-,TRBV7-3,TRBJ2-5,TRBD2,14,TGTGCCAGCAGCTTACAGGGAGGGGTAGAGACCCAGTACTTC,CASSLQGGVETQYF
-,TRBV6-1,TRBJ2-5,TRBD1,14,TGTGCCAGCAGTCCGGGACAGCTCCAAGAGACCCAGTACTTC,CASSPGQLQETQYF
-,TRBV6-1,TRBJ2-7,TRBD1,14,TGTGCCAGCAGTGTGGCGACAGGGACCTACGAGCAGTACTTC,CASSVATGTYEQYF
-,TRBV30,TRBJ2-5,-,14,TGTGCCTGGAGTGTACACGAGACGAGGGAGACCCAGTACTTC,CAWSVHETRETQYF
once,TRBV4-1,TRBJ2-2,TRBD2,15,TGCGCCAGCAGCCGAGACAGGACTAGCGGCGGGGAGCTGTTTTTT,CASSRDRTSGGELFF
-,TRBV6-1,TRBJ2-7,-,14,TGTGCCAGCAGTGGAAGGACGACGGAGCACGAGCAGTACTTC,CASSGRTTEHEQYF
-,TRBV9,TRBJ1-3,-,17,TGTGCCAGCAGCTCCACCCCCGGGGGGATCTCTGGAAACACCATATATTTT,CASSSTPGGISGNTIYF
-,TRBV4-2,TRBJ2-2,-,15,TGTGCCAGCAGCCAAGGACAGTCGGGACCCGGGGAGCTGTTTTTT,CASSQGQSGPGELFF
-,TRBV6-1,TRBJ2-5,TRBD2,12,TGTGCCAGCTTAGCGGGAGTTGAGACCCAGTACTTC,CASLAGVETQYF
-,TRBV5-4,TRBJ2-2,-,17,TGTGCCAGCAGCCCGACTCCTCCTCCCTCGAACACCGGGGAGCTGTTTTTT,CASSPTPPPSNTGELFF
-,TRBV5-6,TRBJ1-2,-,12,TGTGCCAGCAGCTTGGATAAAAATGGCTACACCTTC,CASSLDKNGYTF